The rows below give T cell receptor beta chains drawn from one sample of a study of T-cell reconstitution after alpha-beta-depleted transplantation in children. MiXCR was run by TCRdb on the PCR reads, yielding one entry per CDR3 protein. The table shows some 200,000 distinct CDR3 sequences, with roughly 9.1% occurring only once. Sample: PBMCs, mostly from graft donor cells, taken 360 days after TCRalphabeta/CD19-depleted stem cell transplant. These receptors originate from a male patient aged 2 to 9 who had a stem cell transplant for acute myeloid leukemia, so the T cells may come from the graft donor. Each CDR3 is given with its conserved first and last residue. Each record gives: clone size, V gene, D gene, J gene, CDR3 DNA, CDR3 protein. D genes are given only for firm matches. For some rows the clone size is stated as once, few or many, or as a class when expanded; others skip it.

abundance: -
v_gene: TRBV18
d_gene: -
j_gene: TRBJ2-7
CDR3nt: TGTGCCAGCTCACGCTCGGACAGTTGGGCGGACGAGCAGTACTTC
CDR3aa: CASSRSDSWADEQYF

abundance: few
v_gene: TRBV20-1
d_gene: TRBD1
j_gene: TRBJ2-3
CDR3nt: TGCAGTGCTAGAGTACCCGGGACAGGGACAGATACGCAGTATTTT
CDR3aa: CSARVPGTGTDTQYF

abundance: many
v_gene: TRBV12-3/TRBV12-4
d_gene: -
j_gene: TRBJ2-3
CDR3nt: TGTGCCAGCAGTTTGGAATTCGGGGATACGCAGTATTTT
CDR3aa: CASSLEFGDTQYF

abundance: -
v_gene: TRBV29-1
d_gene: -
j_gene: TRBJ2-7
CDR3nt: TGCAGCGTTGAAGAATCCTACGAGCAGTACTTC
CDR3aa: CSVEESYEQYF

abundance: few
v_gene: TRBV7-6
d_gene: -
j_gene: TRBJ2-2
CDR3nt: TGTGCCAGCAGCCCCATCTGGACGAACACCGGGGAGCTGTTTTTT
CDR3aa: CASSPIWTNTGELFF

abundance: -
v_gene: TRBV7-8
d_gene: TRBD2
j_gene: TRBJ2-5
CDR3nt: TGTGCCAGCAGCTCCCGCCGGACTAGCGGCCCCCAAGAGACCCAGTACTTC
CDR3aa: CASSSRRTSGPQETQYF

abundance: -
v_gene: TRBV12-3/TRBV12-4
d_gene: -
j_gene: TRBJ2-1
CDR3nt: TGTGCCAGCAGTCCCTCCACACAGGGCGGGTTCTTC
CDR3aa: CASSPSTQGGFF

abundance: -
v_gene: TRBV5-1
d_gene: TRBD1
j_gene: TRBJ1-1
CDR3nt: TGCGCCAGCAGCTTCACAGGGGCCGCAGGGAACACTGAAGCTTTCTTT
CDR3aa: CASSFTGAAGNTEAFF

abundance: -
v_gene: TRBV20-1
d_gene: TRBD1
j_gene: TRBJ1-2
CDR3nt: TGCAGTGCTAGAGATCAGGGGGGAGGGGGCAAAATTAACTATGGCTACACCTTC
CDR3aa: CSARDQGGGGKINYGYTF

abundance: many
v_gene: TRBV10-3
d_gene: -
j_gene: TRBJ1-5
CDR3nt: TGTGCCATCAGTGACAGCAATCAGCCCCAGCATTTT
CDR3aa: CAISDSNQPQHF

abundance: many
v_gene: TRBV15
d_gene: -
j_gene: TRBJ1-1
CDR3nt: TGTGCCACCAGCAGAGAGTTCACAGGGAGAGTGAACACTGAAGCTTTCTTT
CDR3aa: CATSREFTGRVNTEAFF

abundance: few
v_gene: TRBV11-2
d_gene: -
j_gene: TRBJ2-2
CDR3nt: TGTGCCAGCAGCTTGTCAGGGGTTTTGGCCGGGGAGCTGTTTTTT
CDR3aa: CASSLSGVLAGELFF

abundance: -
v_gene: TRBV5-4
d_gene: TRBD1
j_gene: TRBJ1-5
CDR3nt: TGTGCCAGCAGCTTGGTAGAGCGACAGGGCTCCTCGCGCAATCAGCCCCAGCATTTT
CDR3aa: CASSLVERQGSSRNQPQHF

abundance: -
v_gene: TRBV12-3/TRBV12-4
d_gene: -
j_gene: TRBJ2-7
CDR3nt: TGTGCCAGCAGGGGTTCCGCGGACGAGCAGTACTTC
CDR3aa: CASRGSADEQYF

abundance: few
v_gene: TRBV5-1
d_gene: -
j_gene: TRBJ1-2
CDR3nt: TGCGCCAGCAGCCCCCAGGAGCCGAGCTATGGCTACACCTTC
CDR3aa: CASSPQEPSYGYTF